The T cell receptor (beta chain) under discussion was sequenced for a study of T cell clonotyping in hematopoietic cell transplantation. General observations from the study: After transplant, recipient diversity fell while pathologically expanded clonotypes grew through day 180.

A word on this clone: Its antigen remains unknown.

The CDR3 is 16 amino acids. V dropped 3 bases and J dropped 7; count of bases not matched to a gene: 11. Germline V lookup: CDR1 SGHAT, CDR2 FQNNGV. Samples: about 28 days before transplant, then days 30, 100 and 180 after. Assay used: immunoSEQ multiplex PCR; TCRdb lists only in-frame clones, some missing. The sample consists of more than 12,000 clones, 80% to 90% of them appearing once. The sequencing here drew on PBMCs, taken 100 days after allogeneic stem cell transplant. The source is a male patient aged 50 to 59 who had an allogeneic stem cell transplant from an unrelated donor, so T cells may come from the graft donor. Some clones in this sample may be carry-over from other donors' samples. V and J are TRBV11-2 and TRBJ1-4; 7 nucleotides agree with TRBD1. The CDR3 region is CASSFTGLYRGEKLFF. CDR3 coding DNA: TGTGCCAGCAGCTTCACGGGACTCTACAGGGGTGAAAAACTGTTTTTT.